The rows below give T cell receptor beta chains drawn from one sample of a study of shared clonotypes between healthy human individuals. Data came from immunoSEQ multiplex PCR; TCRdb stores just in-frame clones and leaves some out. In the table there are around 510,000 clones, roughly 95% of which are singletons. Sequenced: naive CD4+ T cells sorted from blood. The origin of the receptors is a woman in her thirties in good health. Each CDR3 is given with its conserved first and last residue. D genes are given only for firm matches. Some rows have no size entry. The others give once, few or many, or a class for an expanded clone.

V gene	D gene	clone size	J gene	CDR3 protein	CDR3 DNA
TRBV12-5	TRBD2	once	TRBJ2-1	CASGLVASGSSRDEQFF	TGTGCTAGTGGTTTGGTAGCTAGCGGGAGCAGTCGCGATGAGCAGTTCTTC
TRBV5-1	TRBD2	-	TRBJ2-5	CASSRLAGEETQYF	TGCGCCAGCAGCCGACTAGCGGGAGAAGAGACCCAGTACTTC
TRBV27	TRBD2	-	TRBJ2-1	CASSPQAGNSYNEQFF	TGTGCCAGCAGTCCCCAAGCGGGAAACTCCTACAATGAGCAGTTCTTC
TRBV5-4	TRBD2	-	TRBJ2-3	CASSSGLAGALGTDTQYF	TGTGCCAGCAGCTCGGGACTAGCGGGCGCCCTGGGCACAGATACGCAGTATTTT
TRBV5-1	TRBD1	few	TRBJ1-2	CASSLGTGDGYTF	TGCGCCAGCAGCTTGGGGACAGGGGATGGCTACACCTTC
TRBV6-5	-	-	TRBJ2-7	CASTRTDTYEQYF	TGTGCCAGCACCAGGACAGACACCTACGAGCAGTACTTC
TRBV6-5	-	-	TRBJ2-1	CASSRVGNEQFF	TGTGCCAGCAGTCGCGTCGGGAATGAGCAGTTCTTC
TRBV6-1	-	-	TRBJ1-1	CASSEPGENTEAFF	TGTGCCAGCAGTGAACCGGGAGAGAACACTGAAGCTTTCTTT
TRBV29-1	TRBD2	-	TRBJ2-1	CSVGYLAGRYEQFF	TGCAGCGTTGGATATCTAGCGGGACGCTATGAGCAGTTCTTC
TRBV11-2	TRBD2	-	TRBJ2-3	CASSLVAGTITTDTQYF	TGTGCCAGCAGCTTAGTTGCCGGGACTATTACCACAGATACGCAGTATTTT
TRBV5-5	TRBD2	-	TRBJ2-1	CASNTRGAAYNEQFF	TGTGCCAGCAACACGCGGGGGGCCGCCTACAATGAGCAGTTCTTC
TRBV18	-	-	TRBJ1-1	CASSPAGLGTEAFF	TGTGCCAGCTCACCCGCAGGGTTAGGCACTGAAGCTTTCTTT
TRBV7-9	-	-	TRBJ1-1	CAARDYQGTEAFF	TGTGCCGCCCGGGACTACCAGGGAACTGAAGCTTTCTTT
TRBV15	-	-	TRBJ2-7	CATSRERVVRLEQYF	TGTGCCACCAGCAGAGAGCGGGTGGTCCGGTTAGAGCAGTACTTC
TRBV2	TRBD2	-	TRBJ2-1	CASSASGSSYNEQFF	TGTGCCAGCAGTGCTAGCGGGAGCTCCTACAATGAGCAGTTCTTC
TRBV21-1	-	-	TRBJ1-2	CASSKAIVGHHTNYGYTF	TGTGCCAGCAGCAAAGCCATAGTGGGACACCATACAAACTATGGCTACACCTTC
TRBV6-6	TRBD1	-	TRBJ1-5	CASSPGQGGQPQHF	TGTGCCAGCAGTCCGGGACAGGGTGGTCAGCCCCAGCATTTT
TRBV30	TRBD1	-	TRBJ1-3	CAWTVGTGYVPIYF	TGTGCCTGGACGGTTGGGACAGGGTACGTGCCCATATATTTT
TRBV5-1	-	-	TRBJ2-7	CASSLTSRSYEQYF	TGCGCCAGCAGCTTGACTAGCCGATCCTACGAGCAGTACTTC
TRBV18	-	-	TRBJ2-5	CASSTQEGQETQYF	TGTGCCAGCTCCACCCAGGAGGGGCAGGAGACCCAGTACTTC
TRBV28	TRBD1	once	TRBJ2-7	CASSWTGSRYEQYF	TGTGCCAGCAGCTGGACAGGGTCTAGATACGAGCAGTACTTC
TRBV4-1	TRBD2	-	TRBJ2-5	CASSLGGSQPQTQYF	TGCGCCAGCAGCCTTGGCGGGAGTCAGCCCCAGACCCAGTACTTC
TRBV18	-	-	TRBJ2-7	CASSQNPGYEQYF	TGTGCCAGCTCACAAAACCCGGGCTACGAGCAGTACTTC
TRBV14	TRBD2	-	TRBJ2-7	CASSRTRNEQYF	TGTGCCAGCAGCCGGACTAGGAACGAGCAGTACTTC
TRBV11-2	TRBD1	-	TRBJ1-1	CASSLGQSNTEAFF	TGTGCCAGCAGCTTGGGACAGAGCAACACTGAAGCTTTCTTT
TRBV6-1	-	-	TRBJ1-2	CASKWTGVDGYTF	TGTGCCAGCAAATGGACGGGGGTTGATGGCTACACCTTC
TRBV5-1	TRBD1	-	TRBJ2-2	CASSLRGLTGELFF	TGCGCCAGCAGCTTGAGGGGGCTCACCGGGGAGCTGTTTTTT
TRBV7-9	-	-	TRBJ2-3	CASTISGQGTTDTQYF	TGTGCCAGCACCATCTCTGGGCAGGGGACCACAGATACGCAGTATTTT
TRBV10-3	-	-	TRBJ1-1	CAISESGLTVTEAFF	TGTGCCATCAGTGAGTCGGGCCTAACCGTAACTGAAGCTTTCTTT
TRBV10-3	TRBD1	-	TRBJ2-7	CAISIGQDLYEQYF	TGTGCCATCAGTATAGGACAGGATCTCTACGAGCAGTACTTC
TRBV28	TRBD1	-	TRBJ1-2	CASSSGQGVYGYTF	TGTGCCAGCAGTTCCGGACAGGGGGTTTATGGCTACACCTTC
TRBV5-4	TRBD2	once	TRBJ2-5	CASSFAPTLAGEEETQYF	TGTGCCAGCAGCTTCGCGCCTACCTTAGCGGGAGAAGAAGAGACCCAGTACTTC
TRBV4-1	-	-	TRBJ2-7	CASSQEGKSSYEQYF	TGCGCCAGCAGCCAAGAGGGTAAGAGCTCCTACGAGCAGTACTTC
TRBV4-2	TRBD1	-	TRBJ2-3	CASSQEGGNVIIDTQYF	TGTGCCAGCAGCCAAGAAGGGGGCAATGTTATAATAGATACGCAGTATTTT
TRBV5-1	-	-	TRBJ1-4	CASSFRDGNEKLFF	TGCGCCAGCAGCTTCCGGGACGGGAATGAAAAACTGTTTTTT
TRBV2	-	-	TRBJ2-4	CATVGQPLAKNIQYF	TGTGCCACCGTGGGCCAGCCACTAGCCAAAAACATTCAGTACTTC
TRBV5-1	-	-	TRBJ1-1	CASSLNSRNTEAFF	TGCGCCAGCAGCTTGAACAGTAGGAACACTGAAGCTTTCTTT
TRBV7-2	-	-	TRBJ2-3	CASSLMARRDTQYF	TGTGCCAGCAGCTTAATGGCCCGCCGGGATACGCAGTATTTT